The 22 T cell receptor beta chains in this list originate from one sample, sequenced in a study of regulatory T cells in long-lasting Graves disease. With iRepertoire HTBI primers and Arm-PCR of CDR3 regions, TCR beta libraries were built. TCRdb reanalysed the multiplex PCR reads using MiXCR and keeps one entry per CDR3 protein. The top ten hold 7% to 9.5% of the sample, which has some 440,000 distinct CDR3 sequences, less than 25% seen once. As for time point: persistent/refractory GD, antithyroid drugs over 5 years with positive TRAb. Generation of the TCR library employed RNA extracted from PBMCs. The starting material was peripheral blood mononuclear cells (PBMCs), obtained when the disease was refractory, from a patient treated with antithyroid drugs. The receptors originated from a female donor with Graves disease.

The sample holds many counts of this clonotype. The J gene is TRBJ2-7, the V gene TRBV27; 7 nucleotides match TRBD1. This CDR3 has 15 amino acids. CDR1 MNHEY and CDR2 SMNVEV come from the germline V gene (reference sequence). With V trimmed by 3 bases and J by 4 bases, 9 bases remained unmatched. CDR3 coding DNA: TGTGCCAGCAGTTTGGTGGGACAGCCCCTTTACGAGCAGTACTTC. This gives the protein CASSLVGQPLYEQYF.

This clonotype was recorded at least ten times. The rearrangement uses TRBV11-2 and TRBJ1-1, with TRBD1 as a possible D gene (5 bases). The CDR3 has 13 residues. Germline assignment: CDR1 SGHAT and CDR2 FQNNGV. Trimming removed 10 bases at V and 1 base at J, with 13 bases between. CDR3 in DNA: TGTGCCATCCGGGGCGGGACGAACACTGAAGCTTTCTTT. Translated: CAIRGGTNTEAFF.

This clonotype came up many times. The V and J genes are TRBV29-1 and TRBJ2-5, with D tentatively TRBD2 (5 bases). The germline V gene encodes CDR1 SQVTM and CDR2 ANQGSEA. This CDR3 region has 12 residues. The germline V and J ends were trimmed by 8 bases and 2 bases, with 12 bases remaining between them. The CDR3: CSSRRGQETQYF. CDR3 DNA sequence: TGCAGCTCCCGCCGGGGACAAGAGACCCAGTACTTC.

This clonotype was counted many times. This chain links TRBV3-1 with TRBJ1-1, with 7 nucleotides matching TRBD1. With 2 bases clipped from V and 4 bases from J, the junction kept 4 bases outside the gene matches. Looked up from germline, CDR1 is LGHDT and CDR2 is YNNKEL (reference sequence). This CDR3 contains 14 residues. Here the CDR3 DNA reads TGTGCCAGCAGCCAACCGGGACAGATCACTGAAGCTTTCTTT. As protein: CASSQPGQITEAFF.

In its sample, this clonotype was seen a few times. The V and J genes are TRBV27 and TRBJ1-1; D might be TRBD1 (6 bases). V was cut by 8 bases and J by 3 bases, with 13 bases left in between. The CDR3 is made up of 13 amino acids. Germline V gene data show CDR1 as MNHEY and CDR2 as SMNVEV (reference sequence). CDR3 in DNA: TGTGCCAGCGTGGGACACCTCTACACTGAAGCTTTCTTT. Protein product: CASVGHLYTEAFF.

This clonotype was counted only a few times. The chain couples TRBV7-8 to TRBJ1-5; 8 positions agree with TRBD1. V gave up 5 bases and J gave up 3 bases; unmatched junction bases: 9. The CDR3 has 16 residues. Germline V lookup: CDR1 SGHVS, CDR2 FQNEAQ. CDR3 amino acids: CASSLQTGANNQPQHF. In nucleotides, the CDR3 is TGTGCCAGCAGCCTGCAGACAGGGGCCAACAATCAGCCCCAGCATTTT.

This clonotype was seen ten or more times. The rearrangement uses TRBV28 and TRBJ2-7; tentatively, D is TRBD1 or TRBD2 (6 bases each). V was shortened by 6 bases and J by 3 bases, with 9 bases between the two germline ends. The CDR3 covers 12 residues. CDR1 and CDR2 from the germline V gene are MDHEN and SYDVKM. The CDR3 DNA follows: TGTGCCAGCAGGGGGGGCGTCTACGAGCAGTACTTC. Its protein product is CASRGGVYEQYF.

This clonotype was counted a few times. The rearrangement uses TRBV27 and TRBJ2-5; 14 bases match TRBD2. With V trimmed by 5 bases and J by 1 base, 6 bases remained unmatched. CDR3 length: 17 amino acids. Germline V gene sequence: CDR1 MNHEY, CDR2 SMNVEV (reference sequence). The CDR3 DNA is TGTGCCAGCAGTCCGGGACTAGCGGGAGTTTCCCAAGAGACCCAGTACTTC. As protein: CASSPGLAGVSQETQYF.

In its sample, this clonotype was seen once. The rearrangement joins TRBV7-8 to TRBJ2-7, with 15 bases lining up with TRBD2. J lost 7 bases, V lost 5 bases, and 9 bases had no gene match. CDR3 length: 16 residues. CDR1 SGHVS and CDR2 FQNEAQ come from the germline V gene. The CDR3 coding sequence is TGTGCCAGCAGCCCGGGACTAGCGGGAGGATTGAGTGAGCAGTACTTC. Its translation is CASSPGLAGGLSEQYF.

Worth noting for this clonotype: An end of the junction differs from the germline gene, which may be a read error. The genes are TRBV3-1 and TRBJ1-1, with a possible D match to TRBD1 (5 bases). Germline CDR1 and CDR2: LGHDT and YNNKEL (reference sequence). The CDR3 runs 14 residues. DNA for the CDR3: TGTGCCAACAGCCAAGACAGACTAAACACTGAAGCTTTCTTT. Translated, it gives CANSQDRLNTEAFF.

This clonotype has a handful of counts. J is TRBJ2-7 and V is TRBV29-1; 7 positions agree with TRBD2. The junction had 3 bases not matched to a gene; V was cut back by 3 bases and J by 4 bases. Germline assignment: CDR1 SQVTM and CDR2 ANQGSEA. The CDR3 has 12 amino acids. In DNA, the CDR3 is TGCAGCGTTGATTTCGGGGGGTACGAGCAGTACTTC. Encoded protein: CSVDFGGYEQYF.

This clonotype was seen a few times. The rearrangement joins TRBV7-2 to TRBJ2-3; D could derive from TRBD1 or TRBD2 (5 bases each). V was cut by 5 bases and J by 14 bases, with 20 bases left in between. Germline V gene sequence: CDR1 SGHTA, CDR2 FQGNSA. CDR3 length equals 13 residues. CDR3 bases: TGTGCCAGCAGCCCCACCGGGACCCCTATGAGGTATTTT. Protein product: CASSPTGTPMRYF. Together with reference TRBV7-2 and TRBJ2-3, the CDR3 gives the full variable domain: GAGVSQSPSNKVTEKGKDVELRCDPISGHTALYWYRQSLGQGLEFLIYFQGNSAPDKSGLPSDRFSAERTGGSVSTLTIQRTQQEDSAVYLCASSPTGTPMRYFGPGTRLTVL.

This clonotype was picked up many times. The V call is TRBV2, the J call TRBJ2-7; the D gene could be TRBD1 or TRBD2 (5 bases each). Trimming pared 8 bases from V and 2 bases from J, leaving 13 bases between. Germline V gene lookup returns CDR1 SNHLY and CDR2 FYNNEI. This CDR3 has 13 residues. The CDR3 nucleotides are TGTGCCAGCCGACGGGACGGGACCTACGAGCAGTACTTC. Its translation: CASRRDGTYEQYF.

The sample holds a few counts of this clonotype. The chain uses TRBV29-1 and TRBJ1-2; TRBD1 matches 12 bases. V gave up 6 bases and J gave up 4 bases; unmatched junction bases: 6. Germline-derived CDR1 and CDR2 are SQVTM and ANQGSEA. The CDR3 has 14 amino acids. The CDR3 DNA follows: TGCAGCGTAAGAGGGACAGGGGGCCCCTATGGCTACACCTTC. This sequence encodes CSVRGTGGPYGYTF. The whole variable domain, filled in from reference TRBV29-1 and TRBJ1-2, reads SAVISQKPSRDICQRGTSLTIQCQVDSQVTMMFWYRQQPGQSLTLIATANQGSEATYESGFVIDKFPISRPNLTFSTLTVSNMSPEDSSIYLCSVRGTGGPYGYTFGSGTRLTVV.

The chain is built from TRBV20-1 and TRBJ2-2; maybe TRBD1 (5 bases). V lost 1 base and J lost 6, with 12 bases in between. The CDR3 totals 14 residues. CDR1 DFQATT and CDR2 SNEGSKA come from the germline V gene (reference sequence). The CDR3 DNA sequence: TGCAGTGCTAGAGTGACAGTATCCTCCGGGGAGCTGTTTTTT. Translating it yields CSARVTVSSGELFF.

As to this clonotype: A much more abundant neighbour one base away suggests this may be a read error. The chain couples TRBV7-9 to TRBJ1-5; D is undetermined. The CDR3 length is 13 residues. V was trimmed by 5 bases and J by 0 bases, leaving 5 bases between them. The germline V gene encodes CDR1 SEHNR and CDR2 FQNEAQ (reference sequence). CDR3 in DNA: TGTGCCAGCAGCCCCGCTAGCAATCAGCCCCAGCATTTT. Its protein is CASSPASNQPQHF.

In its sample, this clonotype was seen many times. The rearrangement joins TRBV20-1 to TRBJ1-4; TRBD1 agrees at 7 bases. The germline gives CDR1 DFQATT, CDR2 SNEGSKA (reference sequence). CDR3 length equals 14 residues. Germline trimming cut 3 bases from V and 5 bases from J; bases unmatched to any gene: 6. Here the CDR3 reads CSASTGALNEKLFF. CDR3 nucleotides: TGCAGTGCTAGCACAGGGGCACTAAATGAAAAACTGTTTTTT.

In regard to this clonotype: The DNA is omitted, as the CDR3 cannot be located on it reliably, and the CDR3 follows TCRdb's listing. The chain joins TRBV7-9 to TRBJ1-2. The CDR3 length equals 16 residues, ends included. Germline V gene data show CDR1 as SEHNR and CDR2 as FQNEAQ (reference sequence). The CDR3 loop reads CASSLALGQVAYGCTF.

This clonotype came up a few times. A much more abundant neighbour one base away suggests this may be a read error. The chain uses TRBV28 and TRBJ1-1, with TRBD1 as a possible D gene (5 bases). The CDR3 sequence is 13 residues long. Germline values: CDR1 MDHEN, CDR2 SYDVKM. The CDR3 protein is CASSSFPGLEALF. In nucleotides, the CDR3 is TGTGCCAGCAGTTCCTTTCCGGGGCTTGAAGCTCTCTTT.

As regards this clonotype: A much bigger clone sits one base away, suggesting this may be a read error. J is TRBJ2-7 and V is TRBV20-1; D may be TRBD1 (5 bases). CDR3 length: 17 residues. CDR1 and CDR2 from the germline V gene are DFQATT and SNEGSKA (reference sequence). The CDR3 reads CSAPGHPQRGSSYGQYF. DNA for the CDR3: TGCAGTGCGCCCGGACACCCCCAAAGGGGTAGCTCCTACGGGCAGTACTTC.

V gene TRBV7-9 combines with J gene TRBJ1-6; D not resolved. Germline V gene lookup returns CDR1 SEHNR and CDR2 FQNEAQ (reference sequence). The length of the CDR3 is 14 residues. V was pared by 5 bases and J by 7 bases, with 12 bases between. This CDR3 reads CASSNGPRNSPLHF. Written as DNA, the CDR3 is TGTGCCAGCAGCAATGGACCCCGAAATTCACCCCTCCACTTT.

In this sample, this clonotype turned up a few times. The rearrangement uses TRBV2 and TRBJ2-3; possibly TRBD2 for D (6 bases). V was clipped by 1 base and J by 1 base, with 6 bases between them. Germline assignment: CDR1 SNHLY and CDR2 FYNNEI. The CDR3 runs to 14 residues. The CDR3 sequence is CASSEVAGTDTQYF. The CDR3 bases are TGTGCCAGCAGTGAAGTAGCGGGCACAGATACGCAGTATTTT.